This T cell receptor (beta chain) was documented in a study of cytomegalovirus exposure and HLA in healthy donors. General study results and limits: Segments of the TCR beta V type were, in most cases, productive about 87% or about 30% of the time in an earlier analysis. An apparent linkage of common viral pathogens to several of the most significant clusters emerged in a later analysis. The listing of roughly 160 TCR beta chains classed them as cytomegalovirus-associated.

Both 60 Vbeta primers and 13 Jbeta primers went into the PCR. Measured with immunoSEQ multiplex PCR; TCRdb has only the in-frame clones, and not every one. This table has under 200,000 clones, approximately 70% appearing once. V was pared by 5 bases and J by 4 bases, with 10 bases of the junction left unmatched. Per the germline V gene, CDR1 is SGHTA and CDR2 is FQGNSA. The CDR3 loop spans 16 amino acids. At the time of sampling, donors were nominally healthy, though unrecorded immune exposures were likely. About this clone: What it binds is unknown.

The sequencing input was PBMCs. The chain has TRBV7-2 and TRBJ2-2; 7 nucleotides agree with TRBD2. The TCR was taken from a woman in her twenties or thirties in good health and CMV-seronegative. The chain's CDR3 is CASSLLWGRGTGELFF. CDR3 coding DNA: TGTGCCAGCAGCCTTCTATGGGGGAGGGGCACCGGGGAGCTGTTTTTT. Supplemented by reference TRBV7-2 and TRBJ2-2, the full variable domain reads GAGVSQSPSNKVTEKGKDVELRCDPISGHTALYWYRQSLGQGLEFLIYFQGNSAPDKSGLPSDRFSAERTGGSVSTLTIQRTQQEDSAVYLCASSLLWGRGTGELFFGEGSRLTVL.